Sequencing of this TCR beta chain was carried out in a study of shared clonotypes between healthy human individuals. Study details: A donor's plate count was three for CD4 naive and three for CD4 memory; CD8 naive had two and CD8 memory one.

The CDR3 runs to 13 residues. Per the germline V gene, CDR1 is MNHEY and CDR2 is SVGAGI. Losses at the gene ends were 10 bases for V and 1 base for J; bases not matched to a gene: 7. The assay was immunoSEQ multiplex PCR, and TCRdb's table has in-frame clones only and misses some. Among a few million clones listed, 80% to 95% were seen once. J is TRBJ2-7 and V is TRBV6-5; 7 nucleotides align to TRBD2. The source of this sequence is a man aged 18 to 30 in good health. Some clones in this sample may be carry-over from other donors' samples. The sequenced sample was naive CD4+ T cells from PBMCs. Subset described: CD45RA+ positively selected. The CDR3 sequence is CATRRGLSYEQYF. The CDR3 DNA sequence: TGTGCCACCCGGCGGGGACTATCCTACGAGCAGTACTTC.